The rows below give T cell receptor beta chains drawn from one sample of a study of shared clonotypes between healthy human individuals. Assay: immunoSEQ multiplex PCR; the TCRdb copy retains only in-frame clones and omits some. The repertoire includes a few hundred thousand clones, 50% to 75% of them detected once, and 11% sits in the top ten. Source material: memory CD4+ T cells sorted from blood. The receptor set was obtained from a man between 25 and 39 years old in good health. CDR3s leave out the opening cysteine and the closing phenylalanine or tryptophan.

v_gene | CDR3aa
TRBV30 | AWEKSWGKPQH
TRBV7-2 | ASSLRAGSNSNQPQH
TRBV5-4 | ASTEKGQSMNTEAF
TRBV5-1 | ASSLEAGGRYDEQF
TRBV6-5 | ASSRQGFHEQY
TRBV28 | ASSLTGNTIY
TRBV19 | ASTIRSSGANVLT
TRBV19 | ASSAHRENTEAF
TRBV2 | ASRTREKLF
TRBV6-6 | ASSPPGGSNQPQH
TRBV5-4 | ASSLDPRRESYNEQF
TRBV5-1 | ASRPNTGELF
TRBV6-5 | ASSYAGSGQF
TRBV9 | ASSTFFGRGNIQY
TRBV11-3 | ASSLGHSGSGETQY
TRBV18 | ASSPSGTGYGYT
TRBV5-1 | ASSLALGNTIY
TRBV6-1 | ASSHPGLAGLEQF
TRBV4-1 | ASSQAFLAEQF
TRBV19 | ASSIWGLSNEQF
TRBV25-1 | ASTPGGEQY
TRBV5-4 | ASSRLAGGRQETQY
TRBV6-1 | ASSEGLTGKYNEQF
TRBV18 | ASSSSGRGNTIY
TRBV6-5 | ASSTPSGRAVTQY
TRBV28 | ASSYPRGGEQF
TRBV28 | ASSSTTGGTEAF
TRBV7-7 | ASSPLTRSHEQF
TRBV11-2 | ASSTGPSSYNEQF
TRBV5-1 | ASSSSPLGLAGLLAKNIQY
TRBV7-8 | ASSLIRGSGPQAQY
TRBV10-1 | ASSEPAVPWQY
TRBV14 | ASSYELYEQY
TRBV6-5 | ATAGGVPSYNEQF
TRBV5-8 | ASSQGGPDTQY
TRBV7-9 | ASSLDPLGYT
TRBV7-9 | ASSLGQEENEKLF
TRBV6-1 | ASTQRERTGELF
TRBV7-8 | ASSPRSRSQWNEQY
TRBV4-3 | ASSQGPSGGHTDTQY
TRBV11-3 | ASSLVAAEQF
TRBV6-5 | ASTGGGEQY
TRBV15 | ATSRDPQGLNEQF
TRBV5-6 | ASNRDREGAQY
TRBV15 | ATSRDRRTSNREQY
TRBV7-6 | ASSQSGRNSYEQY
TRBV5-1 | ASSLGLLSYEQY
TRBV4-3 | ASSQDHRGPAGNTIY
TRBV18 | ASSPTVRQHNEKLF
TRBV14 | ASSQAPGPYEQY
TRBV5-5 | ASSSQGITSNEQF
TRBV10-3 | AISTGRGRTDTQY
TRBV11-3 | ASSPGTGEDTQY
TRBV6-5 | VSQGYYEQY
TRBV6-4 | ASSPGTSALYNEQF
TRBV14 | ASSSSSGANVLT
TRBV6-1 | ASSEFGGGSYQPQH
TRBV15 | ATSRDMASGISTDTQY
TRBV2 | ASTDQAAASNQPQH
TRBV5-5 | ASSLQGANEQF